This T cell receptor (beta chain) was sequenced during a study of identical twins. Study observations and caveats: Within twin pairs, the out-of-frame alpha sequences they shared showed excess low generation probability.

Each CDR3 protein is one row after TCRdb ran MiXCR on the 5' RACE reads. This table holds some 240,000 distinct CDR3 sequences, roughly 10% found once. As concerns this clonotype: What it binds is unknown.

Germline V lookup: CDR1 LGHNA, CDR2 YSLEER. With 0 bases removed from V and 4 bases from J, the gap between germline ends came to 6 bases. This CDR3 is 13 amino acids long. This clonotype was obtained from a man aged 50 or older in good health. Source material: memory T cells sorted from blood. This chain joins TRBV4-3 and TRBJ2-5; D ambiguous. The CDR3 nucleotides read TGCGCCAGCAGCCAAGATGTCGGAGAGACCCAGTACTTC. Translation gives CASSQDVGETQYF.